This T cell receptor beta chain originates from a study of blood T cell repertoires in COVID-19. Sequenced by immunoSEQ multiplex PCR; TCRdb stores in-frame clones only, minus some. This table has under 450,000 clones, 81% appearing once. This CDR3 has 14 amino acids. In germline, CDR1 is MNHEY, CDR2 SVGEGT. J gave up 8 bases and V 6 bases, and 11 bases lay outside the gene matches. The sample was peripheral blood. The chain recombines TRBV6-2 or TRBV6-3 with TRBJ1-2, with 8 bases lining up with TRBD1. The receptor was derived from a human donor with acute or convalescent COVID-19. The donor label of this sample is uncertain. The CDR3 protein is CASSPPDRATGYTF. The CDR3 DNA reads TGTGCCAGCAGCCCCCCGGACAGGGCGACAGGCTACACCTTC.